This passage covers 21 T cell receptor beta chains from one sample sequenced in a study of blood T cell repertoires in COVID-19. Measured with immunoSEQ multiplex PCR; TCRdb has only the in-frame clones, and not every one. Among about 310,000 clones, roughly 84% were seen once, and the ten largest hold 1%. The sequencing sample was made of peripheral blood. Receptor source: a man aged 50 to 59 with active or convalescent COVID-19.

The rearrangement links TRBV7-9 to TRBJ2-1, with 8 positions matching TRBD2. The CDR3 has 15 residues. Germline values: CDR1 SEHNR, CDR2 FQNEAQ (reference sequence). The J segment lost 4 bases and the V segment lost 4 bases, leaving 6 bases of the junction unmatched. The CDR3 region is CASSSGLAHYNEQFF. The CDR3 region has the DNA TGTGCCAGCAGCTCCGGACTAGCCCATTACAATGAGCAGTTCTTC.

This clone occurred a few times. The genes are TRBV7-9 and TRBJ1-1; D might be TRBD1 (5 bases). This CDR3 spans 14 amino acids. V was shortened by 4 bases and J by 0 bases, with 9 bases between the two germline ends. CDR1 is SEHNR, CDR2 FQNEAQ, per germline (reference sequence). CDR3 DNA: TGTGCCAGCAGCTCACAGGACATGAACACTGAAGCTTTCTTT. Translating it yields CASSSQDMNTEAFF.

This clone was detected only a few times. The chain couples TRBV10-3 to TRBJ1-4, with 9 bases matching TRBD1. In germline, CDR1 is ENHRY, CDR2 SYGVKD. This CDR3 is 14 amino acids long. The trim removed 5 bases at V and 7 bases at J, leaving 5 bases unmatched. This chain's CDR3 is CAISPGQGTEKLFF. CDR3 DNA: TGTGCCATCAGTCCTGGACAGGGGACTGAAAAACTGTTTTTT.

V gene TRBV9 combines with J gene TRBJ2-1, with TRBD1 identical over 10 bases. The V gene end was trimmed by 5 bases and the J gene end by 9 bases; junction bases not matched to a gene: 8. CDR3 length: 14 amino acids. Looked up from germline, CDR1 is SGDLS and CDR2 is YYNGEE. CDR3 sequence: CASSRTGGSGEQFF. DNA of the CDR3: TGTGCCAGCAGTCGGACAGGGGGTAGTGGTGAGCAGTTCTTC. Using reference TRBV9 and TRBJ2-1 for the parts outside the CDR3, the full variable domain is DSGVTQTPKHLITATGQRVTLRCSPRSGDLSVYWYQQSLDQGLQFLIQYYNGEERAKGNILERFSAQQFPDLHSELNLSSLELGDSALYFCASSRTGGSGEQFFGPGTRLTVL.

The chain carries TRBV5-1 and TRBJ1-1; a weak D match, TRBD1 (6 bases). The CDR3 length is 13 residues. The germline V gene encodes CDR1 SGHRS and CDR2 YFSETQ. V dropped 3 bases and J dropped 5 bases, with 11 bases sitting between them. The CDR3 sequence is CASSYAGETEAFF. CDR3 coding DNA: TGCGCCAGCAGCTATGCAGGGGAGACTGAAGCTTTCTTT.

V usage is TRBV6-6 and J usage is TRBJ2-3, with 8 bases identical to TRBD1. The CDR3 sequence is 15 residues long. The germline gives CDR1 MNHNY, CDR2 SVGAGI (reference sequence). Germline trimming cut 5 bases from V and 3 bases from J; bases unmatched to any gene: 7. CDR3 bases: TGTGCCAGCAGTCCACCGGACAGGGTTACAGATACGCAGTATTTT. Amino acid sequence: CASSPPDRVTDTQYF.

This chain uses TRBV19 with TRBJ2-6; TRBD2 matches at 7 bases. The ends lost 5 bases at V and 2 bases at J; junction bases unmatched: 0. This CDR3 has 14 residues. The germline gives CDR1 LNHDA, CDR2 SQIVND (reference sequence). The CDR3 here is CASSGGAGANVLTF. In DNA, the CDR3 is TGTGCCAGTAGTGGGGGGGCTGGGGCCAACGTCCTGACTTTC. Full variable domain (remainder filled in from reference TRBV19 and TRBJ2-6): DGGITQSPKYLFRKEGQNVTLSCEQNLNHDAMYWYRQDPGQGLRLIYYSQIVNDFQKGDIAEGYSVSREKKESFPLTVTSAQKNPTAFYLCASSGGAGANVLTFGAGSRLTVL.

At least ten counts were recorded for this clone. CDR3 loop: CASRGGGYYPGANVLTF. The CDR3 nucleotides are TGTGCCAGTAGAGGCGGGGGGTACTATCCTGGGGCCAACGTCCTGACTTTC. The rearrangement uses TRBV19 and TRBJ2-6; 8 positions match TRBD2. Germline trimming cut 6 bases from V and 2 bases from J; bases unmatched to any gene: 9. In germline, CDR1 is LNHDA, CDR2 SQIVND (reference sequence). The CDR3 has 17 amino acids.

This sequence joins TRBV7-2 and TRBJ1-2, with D perhaps matching TRBD1 (5 bases). CDR1 is SGHTA, CDR2 FQGNSA, per germline. The length of the CDR3 is 14 residues. The V end was cut by 2 bases, the J end by 3 bases, with 10 bases between. The CDR3 DNA sequence: TGTGCCAGCAGCTTACCAGGGCAGGACTATGGCTACACCTTC. Translating it yields CASSLPGQDYGYTF.

In this sample, this clone turned up once. The chain joins TRBV3-1 (or the pseudogene TRBV3-2) to TRBJ2-3, with a weak D call TRBD2 (6 bases). V lost 1 base to trimming and J lost 6 bases, with 14 bases between them. This CDR3 is 15 amino acids long. Germline CDR1 LGHDT, CDR2 YNNKEL (reference sequence). CDR3 in DNA: TGTGCCAGCAGCCAAGGCGGGGTTCCCCCCGATACGCAGTATTTT. Protein: CASSQGGVPPDTQYF.

The chain has TRBV6-5 and TRBJ2-3; TRBD2 aligns across 11 bases. The CDR3 has 15 residues. In germline, CDR1 is MNHEY, CDR2 SVGAGI. After removal of 5 bases from V and 1 base from J, the junction contained 2 bases not matched to a gene. The CDR3 DNA follows: TGTGCCAGCAGTCTAGCGGGGGGTCGCACAGATACGCAGTATTTT. It is translated as CASSLAGGRTDTQYF.

The chain uses TRBV5-4 and TRBJ2-7; 8 bases fit TRBD2. V lost 4 bases, J lost 2 bases, and 8 bases stayed unmatched. The length of the CDR3 is 15 residues. CDR1 is SGHNT, CDR2 YYREEE, per germline (reference sequence). The CDR3 bases are TGTGCCAGCAGCCGCAGCGGGAGTCCGCCCTACGAGCAGTACTTC. It codes for CASSRSGSPPYEQYF.

This chain joins TRBV6-1 and TRBJ2-1; 12 bases are shared with TRBD2. The ends lost 3 bases at V and 9 bases at J; junction bases unmatched: 12. Germline CDR1 reads MNHNS; CDR2 reads SASEGT. This CDR3 is 17 amino acids long. The CDR3 here is CASSDAASGRAIFEQFF. The CDR3 DNA is TGTGCCAGCAGTGATGCGGCTAGCGGGAGGGCCATTTTTGAGCAGTTCTTC.

The V and J genes are TRBV7-2 and TRBJ1-5; 9 bases align to TRBD1. There are 15 residues in the CDR3. Losses at the gene ends were 5 bases for V and 7 bases for J; bases not matched to a gene: 9. Germline CDR1 and CDR2: SGHTA and FQGNSA. For the CDR3, the DNA is TGTGCCAGCAGCCCCACAGGGGGCGCGTGGCAGCCCCAGCATTTT. Encoded protein: CASSPTGGAWQPQHF.

The J gene is TRBJ1-1, the V gene TRBV7-9; D not certain. V was shortened by 5 bases and J by 7 bases, with 14 bases between the two germline ends. Germline loops: CDR1 SEHNR, CDR2 FQNEAQ (reference sequence). CDR3 size: 13 residues. CDR3 residues: CASSDAYDGEAFF. In DNA, the CDR3 is TGTGCCAGCAGCGATGCCTATGATGGTGAAGCTTTCTTT.

The chain carries TRBV30 and TRBJ1-3; the match to TRBD1 covers 7 bases. J lost 4 bases, V lost 5 bases, and 11 bases had no gene match. Per the germline V gene, CDR1 is GTSNPN and CDR2 is SVGIG (reference sequence). The CDR3 has 15 amino acids. The CDR3 coding sequence is TGTGCCTGGGCTCACACAGGGGCTTCGGGAAACACCATATATTTT. This encodes CAWAHTGASGNTIYF.

V gene TRBV27 combines with J gene TRBJ2-7; 7 nucleotides line up with TRBD1. This CDR3 region has 13 residues. V lost 9 bases to trimming and J lost 0 bases; unmatched junction nucleotides: 5. Germline V gene data show CDR1 as MNHEY and CDR2 as SMNVEV (reference sequence). This CDR3 reads CASRDSSSYEQYF. The CDR3 DNA reads TGTGCCAGTCGGGACAGTAGCTCCTACGAGCAGTACTTC.

V usage is TRBV4-3 and J usage is TRBJ1-4; D may be TRBD1 (5 bases). V was cut by 6 bases and J by 0 bases, with 11 bases left in between. CDR1 and CDR2 (germline): LGHNA, YSLEER. The CDR3 has 15 residues. In DNA form, the CDR3 reads TGCGCCAGCAGACATGACAGTGCAACTAATGAAAAACTGTTTTTT. It is translated as CASRHDSATNEKLFF.

V usage is TRBV24-1 and J usage is TRBJ2-5, with a possible D match to TRBD2 (6 bases). V shed 0 bases and J shed 1 base, with 14 bases lying between them. The CDR3 has 17 residues. Germline V lookup: CDR1 KGHDR, CDR2 SFDVKD. The CDR3 sequence is CATSDLPTSRLQETQYF. The DNA of the CDR3 is TGTGCCACCAGTGATTTGCCAACTAGCAGGCTCCAAGAGACCCAGTACTTC.

The chain recombines TRBV10-3 with TRBJ2-7; 7 nucleotides align to TRBD1. Germline V gene data show CDR1 as ENHRY and CDR2 as SYGVKD. V was pared by 10 bases and J by 5 bases, with 11 bases of the junction left unmatched. The CDR3 has 13 amino acids. In nucleotides, the CDR3 is TGTGCCACAAATACAGGGGTTCAAAACGAGCAGTACTTC. Protein sequence: CATNTGVQNEQYF.

The rearrangement links TRBV7-2 to TRBJ2-3; 10 bases are a match to TRBD2. The V segment lost 5 bases and the J segment 3 bases; nucleotides outside the gene matches: 8. The CDR3 is made up of 16 amino acids. Per germline, CDR1 SGHTA and CDR2 FQGNSA. CDR3 region: CASSRGLAGETDTQYF. As DNA, the CDR3 is TGTGCCAGCAGCCGGGGTCTAGCGGGGGAGACAGATACGCAGTATTTT.